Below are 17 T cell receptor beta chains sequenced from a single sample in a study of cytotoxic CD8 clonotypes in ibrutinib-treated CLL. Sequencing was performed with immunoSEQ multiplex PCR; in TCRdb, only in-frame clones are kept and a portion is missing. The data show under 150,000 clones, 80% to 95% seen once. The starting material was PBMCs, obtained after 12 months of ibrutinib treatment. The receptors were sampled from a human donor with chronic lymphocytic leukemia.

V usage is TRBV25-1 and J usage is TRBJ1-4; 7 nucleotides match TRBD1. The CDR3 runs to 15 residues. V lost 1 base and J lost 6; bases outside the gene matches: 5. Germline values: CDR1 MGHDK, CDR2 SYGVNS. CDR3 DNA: TGTGCCAGCAGTGAATTGTGGACAGGCTATGAAAAACTGTTTTTT. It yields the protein CASSELWTGYEKLFF.

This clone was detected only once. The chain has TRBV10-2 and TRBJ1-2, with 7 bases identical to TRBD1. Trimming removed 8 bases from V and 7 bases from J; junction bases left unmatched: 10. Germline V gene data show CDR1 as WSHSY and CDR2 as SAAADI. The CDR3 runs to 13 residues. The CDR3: CASRTRQGVGYTF. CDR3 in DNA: TGCGCCAGCCGAACTAGACAGGGTGTTGGCTACACCTTC.

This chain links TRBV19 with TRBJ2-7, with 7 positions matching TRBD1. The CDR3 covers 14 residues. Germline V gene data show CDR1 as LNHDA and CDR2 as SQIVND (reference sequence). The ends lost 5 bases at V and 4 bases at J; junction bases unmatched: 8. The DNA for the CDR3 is TGTGCCAGTAGTTTCACCGGGACAGATTACGAGCAGTACTTC. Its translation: CASSFTGTDYEQYF. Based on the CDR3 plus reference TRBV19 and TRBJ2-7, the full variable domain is DGGITQSPKYLFRKEGQNVTLSCEQNLNHDAMYWYRQDPGQGLRLIYYSQIVNDFQKGDIAEGYSVSREKKESFPLTVTSAQKNPTAFYLCASSFTGTDYEQYFGPGTRLTVT.

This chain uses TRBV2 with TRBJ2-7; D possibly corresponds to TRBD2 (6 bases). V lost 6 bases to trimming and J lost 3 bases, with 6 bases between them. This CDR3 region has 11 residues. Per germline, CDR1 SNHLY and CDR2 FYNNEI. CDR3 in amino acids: CASRGGYEQYF. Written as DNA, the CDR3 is TGTGCCAGCAGGGGGGGCTACGAGCAGTACTTC.

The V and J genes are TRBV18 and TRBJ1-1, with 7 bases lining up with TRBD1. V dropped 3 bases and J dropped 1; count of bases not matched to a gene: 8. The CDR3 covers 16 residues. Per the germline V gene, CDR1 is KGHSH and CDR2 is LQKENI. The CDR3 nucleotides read TGTGCCAGCTCACCGCCTGACAGGGAGGGGAACACTGAAGCTTTCTTT. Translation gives CASSPPDREGNTEAFF.

CDR3 coding DNA: TGTGCCAGTAGTATAGGAGGGGCGCACTCCTACAATGAGCAGTTCTTC. Its translation is CASSIGGAHSYNEQFF. The gene calls are TRBV19 and TRBJ2-1, with D possibly called TRBD1 or TRBD2 (5 bases each). The germline gives CDR1 LNHDA, CDR2 SQIVND (reference sequence). This CDR3 is 16 amino acids long. V gave up 1 base and J gave up 0 bases, with 10 bases separating them.

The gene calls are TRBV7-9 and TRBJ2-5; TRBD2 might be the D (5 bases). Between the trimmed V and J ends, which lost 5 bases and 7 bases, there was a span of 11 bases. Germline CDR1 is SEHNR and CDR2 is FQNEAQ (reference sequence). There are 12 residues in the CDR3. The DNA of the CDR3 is TGTGCCAGCAGCCCCGAGGGTGGGACCCAGTACTTC. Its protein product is CASSPEGGTQYF. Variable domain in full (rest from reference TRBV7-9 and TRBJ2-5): DTGVSQNPRHKITKRGQNVTFRCDPISEHNRLYWYRQTLGQGPEFLTYFQNEAQLEKSRLLSDRFSAERPKGSFSTLEIQRTEQGDSAMYLCASSPEGGTQYFGPGTRLLVL.

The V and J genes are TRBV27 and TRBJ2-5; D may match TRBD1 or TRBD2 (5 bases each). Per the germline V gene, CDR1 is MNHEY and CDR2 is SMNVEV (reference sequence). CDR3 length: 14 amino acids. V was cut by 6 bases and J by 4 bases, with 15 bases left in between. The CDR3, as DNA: TGTGCCAGCAGACGGGCAGGGAGAGGAGAGACCCAGTACTTC. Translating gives CASRRAGRGETQYF.

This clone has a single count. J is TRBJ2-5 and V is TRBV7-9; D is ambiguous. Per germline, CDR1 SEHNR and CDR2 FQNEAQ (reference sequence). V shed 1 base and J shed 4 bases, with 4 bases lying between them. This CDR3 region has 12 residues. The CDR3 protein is CASSLVVETQYF. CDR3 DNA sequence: TGTGCCAGCAGCTTAGTTGTAGAGACCCAGTACTTC.

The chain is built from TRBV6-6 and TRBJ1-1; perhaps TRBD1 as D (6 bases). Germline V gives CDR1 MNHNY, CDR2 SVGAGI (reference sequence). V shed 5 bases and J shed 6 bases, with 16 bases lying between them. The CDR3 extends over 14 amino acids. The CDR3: CASSHRVPIAEAFF. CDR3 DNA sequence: TGTGCCAGCAGTCACAGGGTTCCTATCGCTGAAGCTTTCTTT.

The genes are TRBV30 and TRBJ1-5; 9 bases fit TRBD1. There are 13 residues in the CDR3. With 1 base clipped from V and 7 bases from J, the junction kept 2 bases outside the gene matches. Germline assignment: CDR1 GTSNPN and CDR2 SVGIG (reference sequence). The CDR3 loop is CAWSGTGDQPQHF. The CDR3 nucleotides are TGTGCCTGGAGTGGGACAGGGGACCAGCCCCAGCATTTT.

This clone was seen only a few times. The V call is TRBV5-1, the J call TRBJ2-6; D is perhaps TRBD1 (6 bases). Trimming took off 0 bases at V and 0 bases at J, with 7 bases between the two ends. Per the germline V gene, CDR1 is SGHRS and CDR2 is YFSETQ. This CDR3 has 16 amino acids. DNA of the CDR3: TGCGCCAGCAGCTTGGGGACAGTCTCTGGGGCCAACGTCCTGACTTTC. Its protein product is CASSLGTVSGANVLTF.

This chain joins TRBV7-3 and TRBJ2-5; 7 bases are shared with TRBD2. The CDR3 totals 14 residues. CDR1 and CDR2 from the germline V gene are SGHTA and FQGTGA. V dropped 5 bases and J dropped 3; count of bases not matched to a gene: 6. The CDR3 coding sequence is TGTGCCAGCAGCGTTACCGGGACTAAAGAGACCCAGTACTTC. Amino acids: CASSVTGTKETQYF.

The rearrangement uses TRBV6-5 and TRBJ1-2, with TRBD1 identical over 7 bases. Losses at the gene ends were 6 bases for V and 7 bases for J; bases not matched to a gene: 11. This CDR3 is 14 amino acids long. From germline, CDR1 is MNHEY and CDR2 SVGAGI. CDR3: CASRDRRDSSGYTF. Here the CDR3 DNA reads TGTGCCAGCAGAGACCGTAGGGACAGTTCTGGCTACACCTTC.

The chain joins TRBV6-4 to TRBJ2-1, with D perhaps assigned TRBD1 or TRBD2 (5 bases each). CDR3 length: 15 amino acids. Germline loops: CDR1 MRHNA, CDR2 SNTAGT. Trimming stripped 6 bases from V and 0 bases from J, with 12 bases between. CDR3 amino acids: CASSRDPSSYNEQFF. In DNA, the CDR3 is TGTGCCAGCAGCCGGGACCCGAGCTCCTACAATGAGCAGTTCTTC.

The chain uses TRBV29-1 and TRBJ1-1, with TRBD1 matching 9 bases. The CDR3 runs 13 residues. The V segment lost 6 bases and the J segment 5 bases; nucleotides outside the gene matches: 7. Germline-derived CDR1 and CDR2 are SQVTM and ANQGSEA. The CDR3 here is CSVNRGPVTEAFF. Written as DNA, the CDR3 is TGCAGCGTGAACAGGGGGCCAGTTACTGAAGCTTTCTTT.

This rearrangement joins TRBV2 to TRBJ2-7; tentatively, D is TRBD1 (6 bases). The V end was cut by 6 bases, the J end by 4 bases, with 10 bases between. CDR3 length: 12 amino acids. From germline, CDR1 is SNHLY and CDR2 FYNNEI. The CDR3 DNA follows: TGTGCCAGCAGAAAACAGGGATACGAGCAGTACTTC. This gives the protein CASRKQGYEQYF.